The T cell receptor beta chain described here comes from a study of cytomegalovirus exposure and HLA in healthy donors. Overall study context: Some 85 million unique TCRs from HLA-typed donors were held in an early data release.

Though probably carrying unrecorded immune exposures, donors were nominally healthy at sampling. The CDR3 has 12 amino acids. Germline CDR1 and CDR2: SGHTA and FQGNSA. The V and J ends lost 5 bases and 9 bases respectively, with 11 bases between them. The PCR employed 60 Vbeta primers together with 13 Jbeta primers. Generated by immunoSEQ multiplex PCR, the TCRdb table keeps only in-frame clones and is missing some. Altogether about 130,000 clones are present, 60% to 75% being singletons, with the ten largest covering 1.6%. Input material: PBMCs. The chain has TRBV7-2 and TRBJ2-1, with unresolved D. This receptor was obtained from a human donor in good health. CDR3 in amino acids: CASSLRRSEQFF. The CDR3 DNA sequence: TGTGCCAGCAGCCTCAGACGGAGTGAGCAGTTCTTC.